These T cell receptor beta chains were read from a single sample in a study of shared clonotypes between healthy human individuals. The repertoire was sequenced with immunoSEQ multiplex PCR; TCRdb's copy has only in-frame clones and lacks some. The data show some 900,000 clones, less than 85% seen once. The source material was memory CD4+ T cells sorted from blood. Source of these receptors: a young man in good health. Both conserved end residues are part of each CDR3. Fields, in order: D gene, J gene, clone size, V gene, CDR3 DNA, CDR3 protein. D genes are given only for firm matches. Size is omitted from some rows. Given values are once, few, many or a class for expanded clones.

d_gene: NA; j_gene: TRBJ1-5; abundance: NA; v_gene: TRBV19; CDR3nt: TGTGCCAGTAGTATAGGACATCAGCCCCAGCATTTT; CDR3aa: CASSIGHQPQHF
d_gene: NA; j_gene: TRBJ2-3; abundance: NA; v_gene: TRBV6-4; CDR3nt: TGTGCCAGCAGTGAATCACACAGCACAGATACGCAGTATTTT; CDR3aa: CASSESHSTDTQYF
d_gene: TRBD1; j_gene: TRBJ2-1; abundance: NA; v_gene: TRBV30; CDR3nt: TGTGCCTGGAGTTCCGGGACAGGGTTATCGGACAATGAGCAGTTCTTC; CDR3aa: CAWSSGTGLSDNEQFF
d_gene: NA; j_gene: TRBJ1-5; abundance: NA; v_gene: TRBV6-5; CDR3nt: TGTGCCAGCAACAGAGGGCGGGATCAGCCCCAGCATTTT; CDR3aa: CASNRGRDQPQHF
d_gene: NA; j_gene: TRBJ1-1; abundance: NA; v_gene: TRBV30; CDR3nt: TGTGCCTGGAGTTCGACAGGAGAAGCTTTCTTT; CDR3aa: CAWSSTGEAFF
d_gene: NA; j_gene: TRBJ1-1; abundance: NA; v_gene: TRBV2; CDR3nt: TGTGCCAGCAGCGTTGACGGGATGAACACTGAAGCTTTCTTT; CDR3aa: CASSVDGMNTEAFF
d_gene: TRBD1; j_gene: TRBJ2-6; abundance: NA; v_gene: TRBV2; CDR3nt: TGTGCCAGCAGCCACAGGAGGACAGGGGGCTCTGTTTACTCTGGGGCCAACGTCCTGACTTTC; CDR3aa: CASSHRRTGGSVYSGANVLTF
d_gene: TRBD1; j_gene: TRBJ1-5; abundance: NA; v_gene: TRBV19; CDR3nt: TGTGCCAGTCACTCTGGACAGGGTGGCAATCAGCCCCAGCATTTT; CDR3aa: CASHSGQGGNQPQHF
d_gene: NA; j_gene: TRBJ2-3; abundance: NA; v_gene: TRBV27; CDR3nt: TGTGCCAGCAGTTTTACCACAGGGACAGATACGCAGTATTTT; CDR3aa: CASSFTTGTDTQYF
d_gene: NA; j_gene: TRBJ1-2; abundance: NA; v_gene: TRBV29-1; CDR3nt: TGCAGCGTTGAAGAACTGTTAGGGGTTCGGTATGGCTACACCTTC; CDR3aa: CSVEELLGVRYGYTF
d_gene: NA; j_gene: TRBJ1-1; abundance: NA; v_gene: TRBV18; CDR3nt: TGTGCCAGCTCACCAGTTCAGGGGACGAACACTGAAGCTTTCTTT; CDR3aa: CASSPVQGTNTEAFF
d_gene: NA; j_gene: TRBJ2-7; abundance: NA; v_gene: TRBV5-1; CDR3nt: TGCGCCAGCAGCTTGTCAGGAGGTATCCACGAGCAGTACTTC; CDR3aa: CASSLSGGIHEQYF
d_gene: TRBD2; j_gene: TRBJ2-7; abundance: NA; v_gene: TRBV5-6; CDR3nt: TGTGCCAGCAATTCACTAGCGACGAGAGCCTTCTCCTACGAGCAGTACTTC; CDR3aa: CASNSLATRAFSYEQYF
d_gene: NA; j_gene: TRBJ2-1; abundance: NA; v_gene: TRBV6-1; CDR3nt: TGTGCCAGCAGTGAACAGTCTTGGCCCTACAATGAGCAGTTCTTC; CDR3aa: CASSEQSWPYNEQFF
d_gene: TRBD2; j_gene: TRBJ2-4; abundance: many; v_gene: TRBV7-9; CDR3nt: TGTGCCAGCAGCCGCGGGACTAGCGGGGGCCCGGGGGACATTCAGTACTTC; CDR3aa: CASSRGTSGGPGDIQYF
d_gene: NA; j_gene: TRBJ2-5; abundance: NA; v_gene: TRBV28; CDR3nt: TGTGCCAGCAGTTCCCCAATAATGACCCAGTACTTC; CDR3aa: CASSSPIMTQYF
d_gene: NA; j_gene: TRBJ2-7; abundance: NA; v_gene: TRBV5-1; CDR3nt: TGCGCCAGCAGCTCACGACAGGGCGGGGTAGGAGAGCAGTACTTC; CDR3aa: CASSSRQGGVGEQYF
d_gene: NA; j_gene: TRBJ1-6; abundance: NA; v_gene: TRBV7-2; CDR3nt: TGTGCCAGCAGCTTAGATCCCCCGGGGTCTAGAACCTCACCCCTCCACTTT; CDR3aa: CASSLDPPGSRTSPLHF
d_gene: NA; j_gene: TRBJ2-3; abundance: NA; v_gene: TRBV5-1; CDR3nt: TGCGCCAGCAGCTTGGCGTGGAGGGGACCAGATACGCAGTATTTT; CDR3aa: CASSLAWRGPDTQYF